The 30 T cell receptor beta chains in this list originate from one sample, sequenced in a study of blood T cell repertoires in COVID-19. The data were produced by immunoSEQ multiplex PCR, yet TCRdb's version contains in-frame clones alone and is incomplete. This table has about 240,000 clones, about 86% appearing once. Sequenced input: PBMCs or T cells enriched from blood (not recorded which). These receptors came from a woman in her thirties or forties with acute COVID-19.

The gene calls are TRBV14 and TRBJ1-1, with 7 bases matching TRBD1. Per the germline V gene, CDR1 is SGHDN and CDR2 is FVKESK. V lost 2 bases and J lost 3; bases outside the gene matches: 6. The CDR3 length is 15 residues. CDR3 region: CASSQITGAYTEAFF. For the CDR3, the DNA is TGTGCCAGCAGCCAAATTACAGGGGCGTACACTGAAGCTTTCTTT.

This clone was counted a few times. The chain recombines TRBV9 with TRBJ1-6; D uncertain. In germline, CDR1 is SGDLS, CDR2 YYNGEE. V lost 3 bases and J lost 10, with 17 bases in between. CDR3 length: 15 amino acids. CDR3 sequence reads: CASSERDEFTSPLHF. In DNA, the CDR3 is TGTGCCAGCAGCGAACGGGATGAATTTACATCACCCCTCCACTTT.

This clone was counted between two and nine times. This CDR3 reads CAPGLARHNEQFF. CDR3 nucleotides: TGTGCACCCGGACTAGCTCGGCACAATGAGCAGTTCTTC. This rearrangement joins TRBV30 to TRBJ2-1; TRBD2 matches 8 bases. Looked up from germline, CDR1 is GTSNPN and CDR2 is SVGIG (reference sequence). The CDR3 loop spans 13 amino acids.

The CDR3 nucleotides are TGTGCCAGCAGCACCATGGGCGCCGGGGAGCTGTTTTTT. Amino acid sequence: CASSTMGAGELFF. The chain has TRBV12-3 or TRBV12-4 and TRBJ2-2; D not certain. This CDR3 spans 13 amino acids. The V end was cut by 6 bases, the J end by 6 bases, with 11 bases between.

The chain combines TRBV6-5 with TRBJ2-1; D is possibly TRBD2 (5 bases). CDR3 length equals 11 residues. Trimming pared 7 bases from V and 11 bases from J, leaving 12 bases between. Germline CDR1 is MNHEY and CDR2 is SVGAGI. In nucleotides, the CDR3 is TGTGCCAGCACCGGGGTGGGTCAGCAGTTCTTC. This encodes CASTGVGQQFF.

The chain uses TRBV5-5 and TRBJ2-5; a possible D gene is TRBD2 (6 bases). The germline V gene encodes CDR1 SGHKS and CDR2 YYEKEE (reference sequence). CDR3 size: 16 residues. V was clipped by 4 bases and J by 5 bases, with 21 bases between them. Here the CDR3 reads CASSTQPGLQKETQYF. The DNA for the CDR3 is TGTGCCAGCAGCACACAACCGGGACTCCAAAAGGAGACCCAGTACTTC.

The chain uses TRBV6-5 and TRBJ2-1; 9 bases line up with TRBD2. The CDR3 consists of 15 residues. J was trimmed by 12 bases and V by 6 bases; bases with no gene match: 15. Germline assignment: CDR1 MNHEY and CDR2 SVGAGI. CDR3 loop: CASSPYSGGSLGQFF. The CDR3 nucleotides read TGTGCCAGCAGCCCCTATAGCGGGGGATCGCTTGGGCAGTTCTTC.

The V and J genes are TRBV6-5 and TRBJ2-6; D ambiguous. Per germline, CDR1 MNHEY and CDR2 SVGAGI. The ends were cut back, 1 base at V and 2 bases at J, with 6 bases in the middle. The CDR3 has 15 amino acids. The CDR3, as DNA: TGTGCCAGCAGTTACTTAGAGGCTGGGGCCAACGTCCTGACTTTC. Amino acids: CASSYLEAGANVLTF.

The chain couples TRBV18 to TRBJ1-6, with TRBD1 identical over 10 bases. Germline V gene data show CDR1 as KGHSH and CDR2 as LQKENI. Trimming at V came to 3 bases and at J to 7 bases, leaving 3 bases not matched to a gene. This CDR3 spans 15 amino acids. The CDR3 protein is CASSPKTGGNSPLHF. DNA for the CDR3: TGTGCCAGCTCACCCAAGACAGGGGGCAATTCACCCCTCCACTTT.

The V gene is TRBV12-3 or TRBV12-4, the J gene TRBJ2-7; no definite D call. Trimming took 3 bases from V and 2 from J, leaving 8 bases between them. This CDR3 has 13 residues. This CDR3 is CASSFSGTYEQYF. The CDR3 region has the DNA TGTGCCAGCAGTTTTTCAGGAACCTACGAGCAGTACTTC.

V usage is TRBV7-9 and J usage is TRBJ1-2, with D perhaps matching TRBD1 (6 bases). The length of the CDR3 is 12 residues. Germline CDR1 SEHNR, CDR2 FQNEAQ (reference sequence). The V gene lost 6 bases and the J gene lost 6 bases, with 11 bases spanning the gap. The CDR3 is CASSYSGDGYTF. CDR3 DNA: TGTGCCAGCAGTTATTCAGGGGATGGCTACACCTTC.

Details on this clone: The junction differs from germline at one of its ends, possibly a read error. This chain links TRBV7-7 with TRBJ2-1; D might be TRBD1 (5 bases). This CDR3 comprises 15 residues. Germline CDR1 SSHAT, CDR2 FNYEAQ (reference sequence). For the CDR3, the DNA is TGTGCTAGCAGCTTAGTGGGCCGAGAAAGGGGTGAGCAGTTCTTC. Its protein product is CASSLVGRERGEQFF.

The gene calls are TRBV27 and TRBJ2-1; possibly TRBD1 for D (6 bases). The CDR3 runs 15 residues. Trimming stripped 3 bases from V and 6 bases from J, with 15 bases between. In germline, CDR1 is MNHEY, CDR2 SMNVEV (reference sequence). The CDR3 sequence: CASSFGDGGSNEQFF. CDR3 nucleotides: TGTGCCAGCAGTTTCGGAGATGGGGGCTCCAATGAGCAGTTCTTC.

On this clone: In the same sample, other DNA sequences code for this CDR3. Here the CDR3 reads CASSTSSYNEQFF. The DNA for the CDR3 is TGTGCCAGTAGTACGTCTAGCTACAATGAGCAGTTCTTC. The genes are TRBV19 and TRBJ2-1; D is uncertain. Germline CDR1 reads LNHDA; CDR2 reads SQIVND (reference sequence). The CDR3 is made up of 13 amino acids. Trimming shortened V by 4 bases and J by 3 bases, and 7 bases separated the two germline ends.

The genes are TRBV5-1 and TRBJ1-1; D call uncertain. The CDR3 is made up of 13 amino acids. Germline V lookup: CDR1 SGHRS, CDR2 YFSETQ. V was shortened by 4 bases and J by 5 bases, with 12 bases between the two germline ends. The CDR3 bases are TGCGCCAGCAGCGATGGAGTCGGGACTGAAGCTTTCTTT. The encoded protein is CASSDGVGTEAFF.

The chain is built from TRBV2 and TRBJ1-1, with 8 nucleotides matching TRBD1. From germline, CDR1 is SNHLY and CDR2 FYNNEI. The CDR3 contains 14 residues. V shed 4 bases, J shed 8 bases, and the junction held 9 bases outside the gene matches. The chain's CDR3 is CASSGWDRTPEAFF. The CDR3 DNA reads as TGTGCCAGCAGTGGGTGGGACAGGACCCCGGAAGCTTTCTTT.

The chain joins TRBV2 to TRBJ2-7, with a tentative D call TRBD1 (6 bases). The CDR3 length is 19 residues. Germline lookup yields CDR1 SNHLY and CDR2 FYNNEI. Trimming removed 1 base at V and 2 bases at J, with 24 bases between. CDR3 DNA: TGTGCCAGCAGTGAAGAGGGGGTAGGGGTTTTTGTGAGGGCCTACGAGCAGTACTTC. Translating gives CASSEEGVGVFVRAYEQYF. The full variable domain, rest sourced from reference TRBV2 and TRBJ2-7, is EPEVTQTPSHQVTQMGQEVILRCVPISNHLYFYWYRQILGQKVEFLVSFYNNEISEKSEIFDDQFSVERPDGSNFTLKIRSTKLEDSAMYFCASSEEGVGVFVRAYEQYFGPGTRLTVT.

This chain connects TRBV5-5 to TRBJ2-3, with 10 nucleotides matching TRBD2. The germline V gene encodes CDR1 SGHKS and CDR2 YYEKEE (reference sequence). Trimming at V came to 2 bases and at J to 0 bases, leaving 12 bases not matched to a gene. CDR3 size: 19 residues. The CDR3 is CASSLRWTSGKTSTDTQYF. For the CDR3, the DNA is TGTGCCAGCAGCTTACGTTGGACTAGCGGAAAAACTAGCACAGATACGCAGTATTTT.

V gene TRBV18 combines with J gene TRBJ2-1; 14 nucleotides align to TRBD2. Per germline, CDR1 KGHSH and CDR2 LQKENI. The junction had 6 bases not matched to a gene; V was cut back by 8 bases and J by 0 bases. CDR3 length equals 17 residues. CDR3 loop: CASTWTSGRSSYNEQFF. The CDR3 DNA reads TGTGCCAGCACATGGACTAGCGGGAGGAGCTCCTACAATGAGCAGTTCTTC.

This clone was picked up a small number of times. This chain uses TRBV27 with TRBJ2-7; D remains ambiguous. The germline V gene has CDR1 MNHEY and CDR2 SMNVEV (reference sequence). The CDR3 contains 14 residues. Trimming shortened V by 8 bases and J by 0 bases, and 14 bases separated the two germline ends. CDR3 in DNA: TGTGCCAGCGCTTCCTCAGATACCTCCTACGAGCAGTACTTC. It specifies CASASSDTSYEQYF.

This clone was recorded a few times. The rearrangement links TRBV19 to TRBJ2-3; D may be TRBD2 (6 bases). This CDR3 is 16 amino acids long. Germline V lookup: CDR1 LNHDA, CDR2 SQIVND (reference sequence). The V end was cut by 4 bases, the J end by 0 bases, with 14 bases between. The CDR3 sequence is CASSKRDLTSTDTQYF. CDR3 nucleotide sequence: TGTGCCAGTAGTAAAAGGGACTTAACTAGCACAGATACGCAGTATTTT. The variable domain in full, completed from reference TRBV19 and TRBJ2-3, reads DGGITQSPKYLFRKEGQNVTLSCEQNLNHDAMYWYRQDPGQGLRLIYYSQIVNDFQKGDIAEGYSVSREKKESFPLTVTSAQKNPTAFYLCASSKRDLTSTDTQYFGPGTRLTVL.

V usage is TRBV5-1 and J usage is TRBJ2-2, with 9 bases lining up with TRBD2. The CDR3 has 15 amino acids. V gave up 6 bases and J gave up 5 bases; unmatched junction bases: 8. CDR1 and CDR2 (germline): SGHRS, YFSETQ. The CDR3, as DNA: TGCGCCAGCACCTCCCGGCTAGCGGGAACCGGGGAGCTGTTTTTT. This encodes CASTSRLAGTGELFF.

This clone was observed a few times. The rearrangement uses TRBV7-9 and TRBJ2-4; D gene ambiguous. The CDR3 has 15 amino acids. V was pared by 2 bases and J by 6 bases, with 14 bases between. Germline CDR1 and CDR2: SEHNR and FQNEAQ (reference sequence). The DNA for the CDR3 is TGTGCCAGCAGCTTACCTCGGAGACTGGGAAACATTCAGTACTTC. Translated: CASSLPRRLGNIQYF.

The genes are TRBV9 and TRBJ2-3, with 11 positions matching TRBD2. The germline V gene has CDR1 SGDLS and CDR2 YYNGEE. The junction had 5 bases not matched to a gene; V was cut back by 2 bases and J by 6 bases. The CDR3 has 15 residues. CDR3 sequence reads: CASSVASGRIDTQYF. The CDR3 DNA sequence: TGTGCCAGCAGCGTGGCTAGCGGGAGGATTGATACGCAGTATTTT.

For the CDR3, the DNA is TGTGCCAGCACCGGGCAGGGATCCTCCTACGAGCAGTACTTC. Protein sequence: CASTGQGSSYEQYF. This chain connects TRBV11-3 to TRBJ2-7, with D perhaps TRBD1 (5 bases). Looked up from germline, CDR1 is SGHNT and CDR2 is YENEEA. Trimming shortened V by 7 bases and J by 0 bases, and 13 bases separated the two germline ends. The CDR3 has 14 amino acids.

As DNA, the CDR3 is TGTGCCAGCAGCTTAGCCGGGAGTGGGTACGAGCAGTACTTC. Translating gives CASSLAGSGYEQYF. The chain joins TRBV7-2 to TRBJ2-7; the D gene is possibly TRBD2 (6 bases). The V end was cut by 0 bases, the J end by 4 bases, with 10 bases between. The CDR3 consists of 14 residues. Germline V gene sequence: CDR1 SGHTA, CDR2 FQGNSA. The variable domain in full, with the rest retrieved from reference TRBV7-2 and TRBJ2-7, is GAGVSQSPSNKVTEKGKDVELRCDPISGHTALYWYRQSLGQGLEFLIYFQGNSAPDKSGLPSDRFSAERTGGSVSTLTIQRTQQEDSAVYLCASSLAGSGYEQYFGPGTRLTVT.

The chain recombines TRBV24-1 with TRBJ2-1; TRBD1 is a possible D gene (5 bases). This CDR3 is built from 13 residues. Germline V gives CDR1 KGHDR, CDR2 SFDVKD. Trimming left V 3 bases short and J 7 bases short, with 9 bases between. Written as DNA, the CDR3 is TGTGCCACCAGTGATCCAGGGCGGAATGAGCAGTTCTTC. It codes for CATSDPGRNEQFF.

This chain links TRBV29-1 with TRBJ2-3, with 9 bases lining up with TRBD2. CDR1 SQVTM and CDR2 ANQGSEA come from the germline V gene. The CDR3 loop spans 13 amino acids. The V and J ends lost 4 bases and 6 bases, in that order; junction bases with no gene match: 5. This CDR3 is CSVVAGALDTQYF. DNA for the CDR3: TGCAGCGTTGTAGCGGGAGCTCTGGATACGCAGTATTTT.

This chain connects TRBV6-5 to TRBJ2-7; TRBD1 might be the D (6 bases). The CDR3 is made up of 15 amino acids. Germline V gene sequence: CDR1 MNHEY, CDR2 SVGAGI. V was pared by 0 bases and J by 2 bases, with 11 bases between. CDR3 in amino acids: CASSYSWTAAYEQYF. CDR3 sequence (DNA): TGTGCCAGCAGTTACTCGTGGACAGCCGCCTACGAGCAGTACTTC.

The rearrangement joins TRBV10-2 to TRBJ1-5, with 7 bases identical to TRBD1. V lost 6 bases, J lost 0 bases, and 5 bases stayed unmatched. The germline V gene has CDR1 WSHSY and CDR2 SAAADI. This CDR3 spans 15 amino acids. CDR3 sequence (DNA): TGCGCCAGCAGCCTAGGGACAGATAGCAATCAGCCCCAGCATTTT. It is translated as CASSLGTDSNQPQHF.